Following are 31 T cell receptor beta chains from one sample sequenced in a study of CD8+ T cells in alopecia areata. As to treatment: oral pan-JAK inhibitor, 5-10 mg twice daily. cDNA serving as the sequencing template came from extracted, reverse transcribed RNA. Method: immunoSEQ multiplex PCR; TCRdb's copy keeps in-frame clones and lacks some. The sample gives under 300,000 clones, 60% of which show up once; 0.75% to 0.95% is in the top ten. This specimen was CD4+ T cells sorted from blood, taken around week 53, from a patient treated with tofacitinib. Receptors originate from a human donor with alopecia areata.

The CDR3 sequence is CSVGHSPNQPQHF. The CDR3 DNA is TGCAGCGTAGGGCACAGCCCGAATCAGCCCCAGCATTTT. The V and J genes are TRBV29-1 and TRBJ1-5; D uncertain. The germline V gene encodes CDR1 SQVTM and CDR2 ANQGSEA. Between the trimmed V and J ends, which lost 6 bases and 4 bases, there was a span of 13 bases. This CDR3 has 13 amino acids.

For the CDR3, the DNA is TGTGCCAGCAGCGGGAACACTGAAGCTTTCTTT. Its protein product is CASSGNTEAFF. V gene TRBV5-6 combines with J gene TRBJ1-1; no definite D call. This CDR3 region has 11 residues. Trimming removed 4 bases from V and 1 base from J, with 2 bases in between. Germline CDR1 and CDR2: SGHDT and YYEEEE.

V usage is TRBV29-1 and J usage is TRBJ1-1; D gene uncertain. The CDR3 contains 14 residues. The germline gives CDR1 SQVTM, CDR2 ANQGSEA. The V and J ends lost 2 bases and 0 bases respectively, with 10 bases between them. The CDR3 loop reads CSVEKDGMNTEAFF. The CDR3 DNA sequence: TGCAGCGTTGAAAAGGACGGCATGAACACTGAAGCTTTCTTT.

The CDR3 sequence is CAWSPRGTGIFYGYTF. CDR3 nucleotide sequence: TGTGCCTGGAGTCCCCGAGGGACAGGAATTTTCTATGGCTACACCTTC. The chain recombines TRBV30 with TRBJ1-2, with TRBD1 matching 8 bases. The germline gives CDR1 GTSNPN, CDR2 SVGIG (reference sequence). V gave up 2 bases and J gave up 4 bases; unmatched junction bases: 12. The CDR3 covers 16 residues.

This chain uses TRBV14 with TRBJ2-5, with no clear D. The CDR3 extends over 16 amino acids. Germline lookup yields CDR1 SGHDN and CDR2 FVKESK. Trimming removed 4 bases at V and 0 bases at J, with 15 bases between. CDR3 DNA sequence: TGTGCCAGCAGCCTCAAGAGTAGCCGGTACCAAGAGACCCAGTACTTC. This sequence encodes CASSLKSSRYQETQYF.

A few counts support this clone. The CDR3 nucleotides read TGTGCCAGCCGCGACCCAACAGCGGCCAAAAACATTCAGTACTTC. It is translated as CASRDPTAAKNIQYF. The chain joins TRBV2 to TRBJ2-4; D is ambiguous. The CDR3 has 15 amino acids. The V end lost 8 bases, the J end lost 1 base, and 15 bases lay between the germline ends. Per germline, CDR1 SNHLY and CDR2 FYNNEI.

There are a few counts of this clone. This sequence joins TRBV6-5 and TRBJ2-2; unclear D gene. This CDR3 has 15 amino acids. V was trimmed by 6 bases and J by 0 bases, leaving 11 bases between them. Per germline, CDR1 MNHEY and CDR2 SVGAGI. CDR3: CASRKTDSNTGELFF. DNA of the CDR3: TGTGCCAGCAGGAAAACGGATTCGAACACCGGGGAGCTGTTTTTT.

The rearrangement uses TRBV2 and TRBJ1-5; tentatively, D is TRBD1 (5 bases). CDR1 is SNHLY and CDR2 is FYNNEI in the germline V gene. Between the trimmed V and J ends, which lost 4 bases and 10 bases, there was a span of 11 bases. CDR3 size: 12 residues. CDR3 sequence reads: CASSVDRGPQHF. The CDR3 DNA reads TGTGCCAGCAGTGTCGACAGAGGTCCCCAGCATTTT.

This chain links TRBV11-1 with TRBJ1-3; D unresolved. V lost 1 base to trimming and J lost 4 bases, with 11 bases between them. This CDR3 contains 15 residues. Germline loops: CDR1 SGHAT, CDR2 FQDESV (reference sequence). The CDR3 DNA reads as TGTGCCAGCAGCTTAGATGTTGGGTTCGGAAACACCATATATTTT. It codes for CASSLDVGFGNTIYF.

In regard to this clone: The sample holds other DNA sequences that translate to the same CDR3. The rearrangement uses TRBV6-5 and TRBJ1-6; TRBD1 aligns across 8 bases. The V gene's germline CDR1 is MNHEY and CDR2 SVGAGI. Trimming took 5 bases from V and 7 from J; bases not matched to a gene: 1. This CDR3 contains 13 residues. CDR3 bases: TGTGCCAGCAGTCGACAGGGGAATTCACCCCTCCACTTT. The encoded protein is CASSRQGNSPLHF.

This clone appeared a few times. The V and J genes are TRBV14 and TRBJ2-2, with TRBD1 identical over 9 bases. CDR3 length: 16 amino acids. Trimming removed 1 base from V and 8 bases from J; junction bases left unmatched: 8. Per germline, CDR1 SGHDN and CDR2 FVKESK. The CDR3 sequence: CASSQALGTGLGELFF. The CDR3 DNA reads TGTGCCAGCAGCCAAGCCCTGGGGACAGGGCTAGGGGAGCTGTTTTTT.

The chain uses TRBV4-1 and TRBJ2-2, with TRBD2 matching over 11 bases. V gave up 4 bases and J gave up 4 bases; unmatched junction bases: 2. Germline V gives CDR1 MGHRA, CDR2 YSYEKL. CDR3 size: 15 residues. The CDR3 sequence is CASSLGLAVTGELFF. The CDR3 DNA reads TGCGCCAGCAGCCTGGGACTAGCGGTCACCGGGGAGCTGTTTTTT.

The gene calls are TRBV30 and TRBJ1-5; perhaps TRBD1 as D (6 bases). CDR1 is GTSNPN, CDR2 SVGIG, per germline (reference sequence). The CDR3 is made up of 13 amino acids. Trimming took off 2 bases at V and 7 bases at J, with 12 bases between the two ends. In DNA, the CDR3 is TGTGCCTGGAGTAGGGGGGTCGTCCAGCCCCAGCATTTT. Protein product: CAWSRGVVQPQHF. Complete variable domain (other parts from reference TRBV30 and TRBJ1-5): SQTIHQWPATLVQPVGSPLSLECTVEGTSNPNLYWYRQAAGRGLQLLFYSVGIGQISSEVPQNLSASRPQDRQFILSSKKLLLSDSGFYLCAWSRGVVQPQHFGDGTRLSIL.

This clone was seen more than once but under ten times. J is TRBJ2-7 and V is TRBV5-4; D perhaps matches TRBD2 (7 bases). The length of the CDR3 is 12 residues. CDR1 and CDR2 (germline): SGHNT, YYREEE (reference sequence). The germline V and J ends were trimmed by 3 bases and 5 bases, with 9 bases remaining between them. The CDR3 DNA sequence: TGTGCCAGCAGCTGGGGGGGCCACGAGCAGTACTTC. Translation: CASSWGGHEQYF.

This chain connects TRBV5-1 to TRBJ1-2; 8 bases are shared with TRBD1. V trimming: 3 bases; J trimming: 2 bases; junction bases outside the gene matches: 6. This CDR3 spans 15 amino acids. Germline values: CDR1 SGHRS, CDR2 YFSETQ. The CDR3 DNA is TGCGCCAGCAGCTCAAGTACAGGGGGAAACTATGGCTACACCTTC. Encoded protein: CASSSSTGGNYGYTF.

The chain couples TRBV15 to TRBJ2-2, with D maybe TRBD1 (7 bases). Germline V CDR1 and CDR2: LNHNV, YYDKDF (reference sequence). V lost 0 bases to trimming and J lost 6 bases, with 8 bases between them. The CDR3 is 14 amino acids. In DNA form, the CDR3 reads TGTGCCACCAGCAGAGACAGGGGGGCCGGGGAGCTGTTTTTT. This gives the protein CATSRDRGAGELFF.

The chain uses TRBV7-9 and TRBJ1-1, with D possibly matching TRBD1 (6 bases). Germline CDR1 and CDR2: SEHNR and FQNEAQ (reference sequence). Trimming cost V 5 bases and J 3 bases, with 13 bases left between them. The CDR3 covers 14 residues. DNA for the CDR3: TGTGCCAGCAGCCCAAGTGGACAGCACACTGAAGCTTTCTTT. This gives the protein CASSPSGQHTEAFF.

The chain joins TRBV7-3 to TRBJ1-6; D gene unclear. V was shortened by 5 bases and J by 7 bases, with 12 bases between the two germline ends. The CDR3 consists of 14 residues. CDR1 is SGHTA and CDR2 is FQGTGA in the germline V gene. In nucleotides, the CDR3 is TGTGCCAGCAGCCCGGACGGAACAAATTCACCCCTCCACTTT. Its protein is CASSPDGTNSPLHF.

The J gene is TRBJ1-2, the V gene TRBV7-2; 10 nucleotides match TRBD1. The CDR3 has 17 residues. Per germline, CDR1 SGHTA and CDR2 FQGNSA. The trim removed 1 base at V and 5 bases at J, leaving 10 bases unmatched. The CDR3 reads CASSLELGQGRHYGYTF. The CDR3 DNA is TGTGCCAGCAGCTTAGAATTGGGACAGGGGCGACATTATGGCTACACCTTC.

The V call is TRBV30, the J call TRBJ1-1, with 8 nucleotides matching TRBD1. V dropped 2 bases and J dropped 13; count of bases not matched to a gene: 21. Germline V CDR1 and CDR2: GTSNPN, SVGIG (reference sequence). This CDR3 spans 16 amino acids. In DNA form, the CDR3 reads TGTGCCTGGAGTTTTACAAGCGGAGTGGGGCATACAGGGGGTTTCTTT. Amino acids: CAWSFTSGVGHTGGFF.

The chain combines TRBV30 with TRBJ1-2; a possible D gene is TRBD1 (5 bases). Per germline, CDR1 GTSNPN and CDR2 SVGIG (reference sequence). The CDR3 has 15 residues. V was cut by 3 bases and J by 0 bases, with 14 bases left in between. The CDR3 reads CAWRRGRSTNYGYTF. The CDR3 region has the DNA TGTGCCTGGAGACGGGGACGCTCAACTAACTATGGCTACACCTTC.

V and J are TRBV30 and TRBJ2-7; possibly TRBD2 for D (5 bases). V lost 3 bases and J 6 bases, leaving 9 bases between the germline ends. Germline CDR1 is GTSNPN and CDR2 is SVGIG (reference sequence). The CDR3 has 11 residues. The chain's CDR3 is CAWRGGPEQYF. The CDR3 DNA reads TGTGCCTGGAGAGGAGGCCCCGAGCAGTACTTC.

The chain recombines TRBV20-1 with TRBJ2-5; a weak D match, TRBD2 (6 bases). This CDR3 is built from 11 residues. With 6 bases removed from V and 1 base from J, the gap between germline ends came to 6 bases. Germline V lookup: CDR1 DFQATT, CDR2 SNEGSKA (reference sequence). CDR3: CSAGLQETQYF. The CDR3 region has the DNA TGCAGTGCGGGACTCCAAGAGACCCAGTACTTC.

The J gene is TRBJ1-2, the V gene TRBV30, with TRBD1 matching 9 bases. J gave up 3 bases and V 7 bases, and 6 bases lay outside the gene matches. Germline CDR1 reads GTSNPN; CDR2 reads SVGIG (reference sequence). The CDR3 consists of 13 residues. This CDR3 reads CASTGGRDYGYTF. CDR3 in DNA: TGTGCCTCCACAGGGGGCCGGGACTATGGCTACACCTTC. The full variable domain, completed using reference TRBV30 and TRBJ1-2, is SQTIHQWPATLVQPVGSPLSLECTVEGTSNPNLYWYRQAAGRGLQLLFYSVGIGQISSEVPQNLSASRPQDRQFILSSKKLLLSDSGFYLCASTGGRDYGYTFGSGTRLTVV.

This clone has a handful of counts. The V and J genes are TRBV7-9 and TRBJ2-7, with a weak D call TRBD1 (6 bases). Looked up from germline, CDR1 is SEHNR and CDR2 is FQNEAQ (reference sequence). The CDR3 is 14 amino acids. Deletions cut 4 bases from V and 3 bases from J, with 13 bases between. The CDR3 DNA reads TGTGCCAGCAGCTCGGACAGATTTCTCTACGAGCAGTACTTC. Protein product: CASSSDRFLYEQYF.

This clone was observed a few times. The chain links TRBV2 to TRBJ2-3; the D is unclear. The CDR3 is 13 residues long. In germline, CDR1 is SNHLY, CDR2 FYNNEI. V lost 1 base and J 10 bases, leaving 12 bases between the germline ends. DNA of the CDR3: TGTGCCAGCAGTGAAGGTACCCTGCTTGCGCAGTATTTT. This sequence encodes CASSEGTLLAQYF.

The chain employs TRBV30 and TRBJ1-1; D uncertain. CDR1 is GTSNPN, CDR2 SVGIG, per germline (reference sequence). There are 12 residues in the CDR3. V was cut by 3 bases and J by 6 bases, with 11 bases left in between. CDR3: CAWSPGGAEAFF. CDR3 DNA: TGTGCCTGGAGCCCTGGAGGCGCTGAAGCTTTCTTT.

This clone has more than one count but fewer than ten. The same CDR3 also results from other DNA sequences found in this sample. This chain uses TRBV29-1 with TRBJ1-1; D gene unclear. V lost 6 bases to trimming and J lost 1 base, with 3 bases between them. The CDR3 extends over 10 amino acids. CDR1 and CDR2 from the germline V gene are SQVTM and ANQGSEA. This chain's CDR3 is CSVQNTEAFF. The CDR3 region has the DNA TGCAGCGTACAGAACACTGAAGCTTTCTTT.

The V and J genes are TRBV12-5 and TRBJ1-5; the D is unclear. Deletions cut 6 bases from V and 2 bases from J, with 17 bases between. Germline loops: CDR1 LGHNT, CDR2 FRNRAP. The CDR3 extends over 16 amino acids. The CDR3 bases are TGTGCTAGTGGCCTCTTGGTGGGAGTGGGCAATCAGCCCCAGCATTTT. It yields the protein CASGLLVGVGNQPQHF.

There are a few counts of this clone. V and J are TRBV9 and TRBJ1-3; D is uncertain. V shed 0 bases and J shed 4 bases, with 11 bases lying between them. Germline CDR1 is SGDLS and CDR2 is YYNGEE. CDR3 size: 15 residues. CDR3 in DNA: TGTGCCAGCAGCGTAGCTGGTTCCACGGGAAACACCATATATTTT. Translation gives CASSVAGSTGNTIYF.

This chain links TRBV30 with TRBJ1-2; D unresolved. V dropped 1 base and J dropped 8 bases, with 11 bases sitting between them. Per the germline V gene, CDR1 is GTSNPN and CDR2 is SVGIG (reference sequence). This CDR3 spans 12 amino acids. The CDR3 coding sequence is TGTGCCTGGAGTGCCGGAGTAGGCGGCTACACCTTC. This sequence encodes CAWSAGVGGYTF.